This T cell receptor beta chain comes out of a study of shared clonotypes between healthy human individuals. Data came from immunoSEQ multiplex PCR; TCRdb stores just in-frame clones and leaves some out. Here the sample spans approximately 980,000 clones, about 80% being singletons. The germline CDR1 and CDR2 sequences are MNHNY and SVGAGI (reference sequence). The CDR3 has 14 amino acids. Trimming removed 6 bases from V and 1 base from J, with 13 bases in between. The chain recombines TRBV6-6 with TRBJ2-7; D possibly uses TRBD1 or TRBD2 (5 bases each). The receptor comes from a man younger than 35 in good health. The sequencing input was memory CD4+ T cells sorted from blood. Subset of the sample: CD45RA-negative fraction. For the CDR3, the DNA is TGTGCCAGCAGGGGGTCGAGGGGTTCCTACGAGCAGTACTTC. This translates into CASRGSRGSYEQYF.